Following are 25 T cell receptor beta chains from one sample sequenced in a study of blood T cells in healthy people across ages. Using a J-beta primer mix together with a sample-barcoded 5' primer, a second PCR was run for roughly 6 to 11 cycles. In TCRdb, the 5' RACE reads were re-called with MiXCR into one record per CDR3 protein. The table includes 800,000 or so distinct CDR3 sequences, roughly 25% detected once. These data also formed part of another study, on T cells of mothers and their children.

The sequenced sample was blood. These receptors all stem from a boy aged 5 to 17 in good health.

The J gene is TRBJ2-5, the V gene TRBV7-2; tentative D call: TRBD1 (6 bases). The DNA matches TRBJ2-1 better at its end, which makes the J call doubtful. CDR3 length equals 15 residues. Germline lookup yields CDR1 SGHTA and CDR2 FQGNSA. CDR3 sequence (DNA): TGTGCCAGCAGCTTAGCGGGGGCCTCTTTTAGAGAGCAGTTCTTC. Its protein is CASSLAGASFREQFF.

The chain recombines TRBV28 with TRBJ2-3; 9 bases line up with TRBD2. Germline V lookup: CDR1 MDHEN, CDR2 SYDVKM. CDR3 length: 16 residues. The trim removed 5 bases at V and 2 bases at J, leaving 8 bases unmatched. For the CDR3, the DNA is TGTGCCAGCAGTGGGGACCCGGGACTAGCCACAGATACGCAGTATTTT. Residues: CASSGDPGLATDTQYF.

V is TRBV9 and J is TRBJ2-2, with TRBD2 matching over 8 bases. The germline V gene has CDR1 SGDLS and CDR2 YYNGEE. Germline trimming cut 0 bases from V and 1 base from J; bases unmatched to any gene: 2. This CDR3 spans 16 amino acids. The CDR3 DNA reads TGTGCCAGCAGCGTAGGGCTAGCGGGGAACACCGGGGAGCTGTTTTTT. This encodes CASSVGLAGNTGELFF. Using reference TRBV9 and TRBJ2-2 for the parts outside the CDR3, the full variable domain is DSGVTQTPKHLITATGQRVTLRCSPRSGDLSVYWYQQSLDQGLQFLIQYYNGEERAKGNILERFSAQQFPDLHSELNLSSLELGDSALYFCASSVGLAGNTGELFFGEGSRLTVL.

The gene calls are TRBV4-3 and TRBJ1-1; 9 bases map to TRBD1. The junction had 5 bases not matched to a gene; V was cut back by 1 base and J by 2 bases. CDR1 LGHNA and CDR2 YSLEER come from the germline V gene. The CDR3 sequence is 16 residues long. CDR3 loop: CASSQGRTGENTEAFF. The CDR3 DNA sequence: TGCGCCAGCAGCCAAGGGCGGACAGGGGAAAACACTGAAGCTTTCTTT.

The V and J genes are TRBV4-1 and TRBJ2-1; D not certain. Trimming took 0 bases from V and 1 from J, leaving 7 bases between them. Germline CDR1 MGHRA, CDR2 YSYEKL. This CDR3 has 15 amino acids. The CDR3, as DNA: TGCGCCAGCAGCCAAGACAGAAGGTCCTACAATGAGCAGTTCTTC. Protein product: CASSQDRRSYNEQFF.

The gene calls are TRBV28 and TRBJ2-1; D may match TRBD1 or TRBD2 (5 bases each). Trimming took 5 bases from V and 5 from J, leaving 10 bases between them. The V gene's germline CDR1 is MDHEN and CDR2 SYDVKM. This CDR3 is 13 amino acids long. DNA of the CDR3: TGTGCCAGCAGTCACCAGGGAGACAATGAGCAGTTCTTC. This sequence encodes CASSHQGDNEQFF.

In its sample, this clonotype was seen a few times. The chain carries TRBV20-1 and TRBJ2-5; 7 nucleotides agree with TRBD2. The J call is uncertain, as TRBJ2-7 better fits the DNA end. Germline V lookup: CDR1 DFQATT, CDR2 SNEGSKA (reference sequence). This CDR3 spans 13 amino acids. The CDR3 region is CSARVLAEYEQYF. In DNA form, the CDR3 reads TGCAGTGCTAGAGTTCTAGCGGAATACGAGCAGTACTTC.

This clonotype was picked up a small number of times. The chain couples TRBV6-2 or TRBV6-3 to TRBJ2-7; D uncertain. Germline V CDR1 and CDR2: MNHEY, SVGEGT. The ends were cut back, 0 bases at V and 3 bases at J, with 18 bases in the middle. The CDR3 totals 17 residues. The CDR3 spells CASSYSSQVPVHYEQYF. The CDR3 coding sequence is TGTGCCAGCAGTTACTCCTCTCAGGTACCGGTGCACTACGAGCAGTACTTC.

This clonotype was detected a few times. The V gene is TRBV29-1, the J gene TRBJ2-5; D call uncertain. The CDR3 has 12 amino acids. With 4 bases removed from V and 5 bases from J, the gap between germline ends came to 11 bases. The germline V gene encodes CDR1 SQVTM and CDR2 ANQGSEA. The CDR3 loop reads CSVVGPAETQYF. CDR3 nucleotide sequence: TGCAGCGTTGTAGGCCCCGCGGAGACCCAGTACTTC.

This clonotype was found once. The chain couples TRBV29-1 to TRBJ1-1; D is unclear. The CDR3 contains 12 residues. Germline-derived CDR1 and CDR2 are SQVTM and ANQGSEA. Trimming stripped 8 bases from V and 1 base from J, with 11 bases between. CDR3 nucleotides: TGCAGCCCTGAAGAATGGAACACTGAAGCTTTCTTT. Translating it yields CSPEEWNTEAFF.

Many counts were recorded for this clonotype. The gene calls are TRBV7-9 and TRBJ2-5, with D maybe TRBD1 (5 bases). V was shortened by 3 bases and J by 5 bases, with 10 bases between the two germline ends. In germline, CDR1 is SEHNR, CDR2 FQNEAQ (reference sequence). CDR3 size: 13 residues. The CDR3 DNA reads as TGTGCCAGCAGCTTTAGGGGTTCCGAGACCCAGTACTTC. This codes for CASSFRGSETQYF.

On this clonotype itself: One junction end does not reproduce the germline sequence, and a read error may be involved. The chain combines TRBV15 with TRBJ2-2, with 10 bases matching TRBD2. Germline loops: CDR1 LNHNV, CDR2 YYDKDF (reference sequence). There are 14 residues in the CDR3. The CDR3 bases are TGTGCTACCAGCCAGACTAGCGGGCACCGGGAGCTGTTTTTT. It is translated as CATSQTSGHRELFF.

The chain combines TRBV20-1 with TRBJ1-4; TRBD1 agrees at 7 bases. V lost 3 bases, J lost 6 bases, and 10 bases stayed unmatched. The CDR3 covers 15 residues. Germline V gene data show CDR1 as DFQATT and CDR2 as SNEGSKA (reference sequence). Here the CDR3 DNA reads TGCAGTGCTAGCTCCAGGGGGTCATGGGATGAAAAACTGTTTTTT. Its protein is CSASSRGSWDEKLFF.

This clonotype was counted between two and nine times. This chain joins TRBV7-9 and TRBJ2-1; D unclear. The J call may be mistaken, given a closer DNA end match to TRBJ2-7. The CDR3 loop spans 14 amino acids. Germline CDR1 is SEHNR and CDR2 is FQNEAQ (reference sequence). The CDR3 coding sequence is TGTGCCAGCAGCTTCGCATCGGCCACCTACGAGCAGTACTTC. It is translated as CASSFASATYEQYF.

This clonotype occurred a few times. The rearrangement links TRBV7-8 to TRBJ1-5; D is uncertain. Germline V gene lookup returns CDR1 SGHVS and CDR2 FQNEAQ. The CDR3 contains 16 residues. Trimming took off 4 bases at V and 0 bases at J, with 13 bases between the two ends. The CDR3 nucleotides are TGTGCCAGCAGCTCAACTGCAGGCAATAGCAATCAGCCCCAGCATTTT. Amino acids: CASSSTAGNSNQPQHF.

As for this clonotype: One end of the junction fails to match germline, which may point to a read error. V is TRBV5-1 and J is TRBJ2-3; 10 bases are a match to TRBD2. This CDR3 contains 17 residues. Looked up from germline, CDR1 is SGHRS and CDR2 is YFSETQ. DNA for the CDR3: TGCGCCAGCAGCTTGGAGCTAGCGGGAGCGGGGACAGATCCGCAGTATTTT. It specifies CASSLELAGAGTDPQYF.

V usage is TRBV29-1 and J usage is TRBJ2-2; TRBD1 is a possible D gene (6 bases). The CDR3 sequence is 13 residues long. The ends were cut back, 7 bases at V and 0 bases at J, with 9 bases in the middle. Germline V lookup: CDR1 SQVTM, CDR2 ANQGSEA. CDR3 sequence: CSADSANTGELFF. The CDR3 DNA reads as TGCAGCGCGGACAGCGCGAACACCGGGGAGCTGTTTTTT.

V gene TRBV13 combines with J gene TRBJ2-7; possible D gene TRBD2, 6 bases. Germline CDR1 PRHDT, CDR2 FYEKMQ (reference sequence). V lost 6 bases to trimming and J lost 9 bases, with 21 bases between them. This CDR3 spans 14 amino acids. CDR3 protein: CASRKAGQWLGQYF. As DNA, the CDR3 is TGTGCCAGCAGGAAAGCGGGTCAATGGTTGGGGCAGTACTTC.

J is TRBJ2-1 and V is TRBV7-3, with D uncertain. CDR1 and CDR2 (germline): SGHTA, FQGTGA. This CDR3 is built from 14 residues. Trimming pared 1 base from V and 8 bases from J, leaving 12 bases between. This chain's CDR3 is CASSLMAGRDEQFF. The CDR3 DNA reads TGTGCCAGCAGCTTAATGGCTGGTCGCGATGAGCAGTTCTTC. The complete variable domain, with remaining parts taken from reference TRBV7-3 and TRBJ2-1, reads GAGVSQTPSNKVTEKGKYVELRCDPISGHTALYWYRQSLGQGPEFLIYFQGTGAADDSGLPNDRFFAVRPEGSVSTLKIQRTERGDSAVYLCASSLMAGRDEQFFGPGTRLTVL.

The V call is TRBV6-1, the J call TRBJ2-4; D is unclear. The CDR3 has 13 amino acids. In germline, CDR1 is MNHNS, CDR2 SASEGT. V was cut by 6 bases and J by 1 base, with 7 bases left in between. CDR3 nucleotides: TGTGCCAGCAGCGCGGAGGCCAAAAACATTCAGTACTTC. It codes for CASSAEAKNIQYF.

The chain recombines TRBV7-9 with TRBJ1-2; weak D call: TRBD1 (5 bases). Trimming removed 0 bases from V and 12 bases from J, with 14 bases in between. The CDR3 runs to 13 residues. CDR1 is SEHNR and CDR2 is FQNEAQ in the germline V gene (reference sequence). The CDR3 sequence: CASSLAESGLNTF. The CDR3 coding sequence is TGTGCCAGCAGCTTAGCGGAGTCAGGGTTGAACACCTTC.

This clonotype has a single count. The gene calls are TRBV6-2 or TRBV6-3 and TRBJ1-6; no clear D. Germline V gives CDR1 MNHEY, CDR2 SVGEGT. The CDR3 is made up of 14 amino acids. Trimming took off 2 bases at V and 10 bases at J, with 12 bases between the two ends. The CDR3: CASSYDGVGSPLHF. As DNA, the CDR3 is TGTGCCAGCAGTTACGATGGGGTTGGGTCACCCCTCCACTTT.

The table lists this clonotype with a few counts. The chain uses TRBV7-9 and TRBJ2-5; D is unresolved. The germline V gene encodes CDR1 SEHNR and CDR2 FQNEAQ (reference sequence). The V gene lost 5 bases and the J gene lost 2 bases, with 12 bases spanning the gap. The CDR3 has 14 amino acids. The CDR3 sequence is CASSITAEQETQYF. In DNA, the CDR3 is TGTGCCAGCAGCATAACGGCTGAACAAGAGACCCAGTACTTC.

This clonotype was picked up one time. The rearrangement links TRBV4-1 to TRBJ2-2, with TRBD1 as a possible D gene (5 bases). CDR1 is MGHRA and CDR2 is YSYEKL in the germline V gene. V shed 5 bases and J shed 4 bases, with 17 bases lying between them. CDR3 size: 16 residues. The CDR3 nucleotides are TGCGCCAGCAGCGGCATGTTGACCAGGGTCACCGGGGAGCTGTTTTTT. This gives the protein CASSGMLTRVTGELFF.

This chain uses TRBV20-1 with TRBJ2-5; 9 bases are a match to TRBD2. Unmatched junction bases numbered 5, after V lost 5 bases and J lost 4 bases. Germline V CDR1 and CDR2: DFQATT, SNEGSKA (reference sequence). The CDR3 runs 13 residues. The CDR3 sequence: CSAPSTSGETQYF. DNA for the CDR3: TGCAGTGCTCCTTCGACTAGCGGAGAGACCCAGTACTTC.